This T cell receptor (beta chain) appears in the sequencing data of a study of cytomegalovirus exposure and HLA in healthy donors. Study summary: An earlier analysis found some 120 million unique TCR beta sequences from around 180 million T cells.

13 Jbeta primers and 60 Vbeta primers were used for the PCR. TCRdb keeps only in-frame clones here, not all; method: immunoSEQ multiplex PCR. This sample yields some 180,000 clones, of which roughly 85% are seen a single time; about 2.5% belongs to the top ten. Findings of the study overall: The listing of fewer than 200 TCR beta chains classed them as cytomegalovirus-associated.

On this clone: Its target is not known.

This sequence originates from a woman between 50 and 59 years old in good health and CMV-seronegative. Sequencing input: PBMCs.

CDR3 region: CASSIWAGGGNEQFF. The CDR3 nucleotides read TGTGCCAGTAGTATTTGGGCGGGAGGGGGGAATGAGCAGTTCTTC. J is TRBJ2-1 and V is TRBV19; 9 bases are shared with TRBD2. Germline V gives CDR1 LNHDA, CDR2 SQIVND (reference sequence). This CDR3 has 15 amino acids. J gave up 7 bases and V 3 bases, and 7 bases lay outside the gene matches.